These 20 T cell receptor beta chains originate from one sample sequenced in a study of Ad26.COV2.S vaccination and SARS-CoV-2 variants. The repertoire was sequenced with immunoSEQ multiplex PCR; TCRdb's copy has only in-frame clones and lacks some. The sample consists of hundreds of thousands of clones, just over 90% of them appearing once. The sample was peripheral blood, taken after recovery from COVID-19. The receptors come from a human donor who had recovered from COVID-19.

The chain joins TRBV7-9 to TRBJ1-2, with D possibly matching TRBD1 (6 bases). Trimming stripped 6 bases from V and 8 bases from J, with 19 bases between. This CDR3 has 14 amino acids. Germline values: CDR1 SEHNR, CDR2 FQNEAQ (reference sequence). CDR3 bases: TGTGCCAGCAGACCCCTGGGGACAAAGGAAGGCTACACCTTC. This codes for CASRPLGTKEGYTF.

This clone occurred once. CDR3 residues: CASSQLGQLQETQYF. DNA of the CDR3: TGTGCCAGCAGCCAACTTGGGCAGCTACAAGAGACCCAGTACTTC. This chain joins TRBV7-2 and TRBJ2-5, with D hard to call. Germline CDR1 is SGHTA and CDR2 is FQGNSA. This CDR3 spans 15 amino acids. Trimming shortened V by 5 bases and J by 2 bases, and 15 bases separated the two germline ends.

On this clone: The same CDR3 arises from other DNA sequences in this sample as well. V and J are TRBV12-3 or TRBV12-4 and TRBJ2-5; possibly TRBD1 or TRBD2 for D (5 bases each). The ends were cut back, 0 bases at V and 5 bases at J, with 7 bases in the middle. This CDR3 has 13 residues. CDR3 sequence (DNA): TGTGCCAGCAGTTTAGCGGGGGTCGAGACCCAGTACTTC. This gives the protein CASSLAGVETQYF.

The rearrangement links TRBV7-2 to TRBJ2-2; the match to TRBD1 covers 10 bases. Germline V gives CDR1 SGHTA, CDR2 FQGNSA. Trimming at V came to 6 bases and at J to 2 bases, leaving 6 bases not matched to a gene. This CDR3 spans 16 amino acids. The CDR3 nucleotides are TGTGCCAGCAGAAAAGGGACAGGGGCCAACACCGGGGAGCTGTTTTTT. Translation gives CASRKGTGANTGELFF.

V gene TRBV14 combines with J gene TRBJ1-6, with D unclear. V lost 3 bases, J lost 7 bases, and 4 bases lay in between. The CDR3 runs 12 residues. Per germline, CDR1 SGHDN and CDR2 FVKESK. The CDR3 nucleotides are TGTGCCAGCAGCCAGGAGAATTCACCCCTCCACTTT. It yields the protein CASSQENSPLHF.

The CDR3: CASRLGWANSPLHF. CDR3 nucleotide sequence: TGTGCCAGCAGGCTCGGGTGGGCAAATTCACCCCTCCACTTT. The V and J genes are TRBV6-5 and TRBJ1-6; D is ambiguous. CDR1 is MNHEY, CDR2 SVGAGI, per germline. This CDR3 is 14 amino acids long. Trimming cost V 6 bases and J 7 bases, with 13 bases left between them.

The CDR3 region has the DNA TGCGCCAGCAGCCAAGATAGCGGGTACCACGCGGGTGGCTACACCTTC. It codes for CASSQDSGYHAGGYTF. The rearrangement links TRBV4-1 to TRBJ1-2; no clear D gene. Germline V lookup: CDR1 MGHRA, CDR2 YSYEKL. V was clipped by 0 bases and J by 7 bases, with 18 bases between them. CDR3 size: 16 residues.

This clone was seen just once. J is TRBJ2-6 and V is TRBV2, with 7 positions matching TRBD1. This CDR3 contains 17 residues. V shed 5 bases and J 0 bases; nucleotides not matched to a gene: 7. Germline V lookup: CDR1 SNHLY, CDR2 FYNNEI. CDR3 in DNA: TGTGCCAGCAGTTTCTTCCGGGACAGCTCTGGGGCCAACGTCCTGACTTTC. This codes for CASSFFRDSSGANVLTF.

CDR3 sequence: CASSSRPDRLNEKLFF. CDR3 coding DNA: TGTGCCAGCAGCTCCCGCCCTGACAGGCTAAATGAAAAACTGTTTTTT. The V gene is TRBV7-6, the J gene TRBJ1-4, with D tentatively TRBD1 (6 bases). This CDR3 contains 16 residues. Germline-derived CDR1 and CDR2 are SGHVS and FNYEAQ. The V end was cut by 4 bases, the J end by 5 bases, with 17 bases between.

In DNA form, the CDR3 reads TGTGCCAGCAGTTTCAAAGGCCCGAGAGATATTCAGTACTTC. Encoded protein: CASSFKGPRDIQYF. J is TRBJ2-4 and V is TRBV27; no firm D call. V was pared by 3 bases and J by 10 bases, with 16 bases between. Germline loops: CDR1 MNHEY, CDR2 SMNVEV (reference sequence). The length of the CDR3 is 14 residues.

The gene calls are TRBV28 and TRBJ2-7; 11 nucleotides agree with TRBD2. Germline V gene data show CDR1 as MDHEN and CDR2 as SYDVKM. V shed 2 bases and J 7 bases; nucleotides not matched to a gene: 10. The CDR3 consists of 16 residues. CDR3 DNA: TGTGCCAGCAGTTTAGGGCTAGCGGGGGGTGGCCTGGAGCAGTACTTC. It translates to CASSLGLAGGGLEQYF.

The genes are TRBV10-3 and TRBJ1-4, with D maybe TRBD1 (5 bases). Between the trimmed V and J ends, which lost 0 bases and 10 bases, there was a span of 15 bases. Germline loops: CDR1 ENHRY, CDR2 SYGVKD. This CDR3 is 15 amino acids long. Here the CDR3 DNA reads TGTGCCATCAGTGAGTCGCGGGCAGGGCGTCCAAAACTGTTTTTT. Protein product: CAISESRAGRPKLFF.

V and J are TRBV7-8 and TRBJ2-3, with D uncertain. The CDR3 loop spans 17 amino acids. The V gene lost 1 base and the J gene lost 2 bases, with 16 bases spanning the gap. The germline V gene encodes CDR1 SGHVS and CDR2 FQNEAQ. This CDR3 is CASSLGVRMGPTDTQYF. The CDR3 DNA is TGTGCCAGCAGCTTAGGGGTCAGAATGGGCCCCACAGATACGCAGTATTTT.

This clone was counted only a few times. This chain uses TRBV6-2 or TRBV6-3 with TRBJ2-7, with D possibly being TRBD1 (6 bases). Germline values: CDR1 MNHEY, CDR2 SVGEGT. The CDR3 covers 13 residues. V dropped 4 bases and J dropped 0 bases, with 7 bases sitting between them. The CDR3 protein is CASSWDTSYEQYF. The DNA for the CDR3 is TGTGCCAGCAGTTGGGACACCTCCTACGAGCAGTACTTC.

The V call is TRBV19, the J call TRBJ1-1; 10 bases fit TRBD1. The V and J ends lost 3 bases and 1 base, in that order; junction bases with no gene match: 11. The CDR3 runs 18 residues. Germline-derived CDR1 and CDR2 are LNHDA and SQIVND (reference sequence). CDR3 sequence reads: CASSMPGTGAAENTEAFF. CDR3 DNA sequence: TGTGCCAGTAGTATGCCCGGGACAGGGGCCGCGGAGAACACTGAAGCTTTCTTT.

This clone was counted once. The chain joins TRBV5-6 to TRBJ2-2, with D possibly TRBD1 on 6 matching bases. CDR1 and CDR2 from the germline V gene are SGHDT and YYEEEE. The V end was cut by 0 bases, the J end by 6 bases, with 6 bases between. The CDR3 is made up of 13 amino acids. CDR3 loop: CASSLGGPGELFF. CDR3 coding DNA: TGTGCCAGCAGCTTGGGGGGGCCCGGGGAGCTGTTTTTT.

The CDR3 coding sequence is TGTGCCAGCAGTTACGGAGGAAACACCGGGGAGCTGTTTTTT. Protein: CASSYGGNTGELFF. The V and J genes are TRBV6-6 and TRBJ2-2, with D possibly matching TRBD2 (5 bases). Trimming left V 2 bases short and J 2 bases short, with 6 bases between. The CDR3 runs 14 residues. CDR1 is MNHNY, CDR2 SVGAGI, per germline (reference sequence).

The V and J genes are TRBV7-9 and TRBJ2-3, with D unresolved. The germline V gene encodes CDR1 SEHNR and CDR2 FQNEAQ (reference sequence). V was clipped by 5 bases and J by 2 bases, with 5 bases between them. There are 12 residues in the CDR3. CDR3 protein: CASSRSTDTQYF. For the CDR3, the DNA is TGTGCCAGCAGCCGATCCACAGATACGCAGTATTTT. The variable domain in full, with the rest retrieved from reference TRBV7-9 and TRBJ2-3, is DTGVSQNPRHKITKRGQNVTFRCDPISEHNRLYWYRQTLGQGPEFLTYFQNEAQLEKSRLLSDRFSAERPKGSFSTLEIQRTEQGDSAMYLCASSRSTDTQYFGPGTRLTVL.

The CDR3, as DNA: TGTGCCACCAGCATCGGGGGGTTTCAGCCCCAGCATTTT. Amino acid sequence: CATSIGGFQPQHF. J is TRBJ1-5 and V is TRBV15; possible D gene TRBD1, 5 bases. Germline V gene data show CDR1 as LNHNV and CDR2 as YYDKDF (reference sequence). With 4 bases removed from V and 6 bases from J, the gap between germline ends came to 10 bases. The CDR3 is made up of 13 amino acids.

The chain joins TRBV5-1 to TRBJ1-1, with D possibly being TRBD1 (5 bases). The germline gives CDR1 SGHRS, CDR2 YFSETQ. V was shortened by 3 bases and J by 0 bases, with 9 bases between the two germline ends. This CDR3 spans 14 amino acids. The CDR3 region is CASSSTGVNTEAFF. Here the CDR3 DNA reads TGCGCCAGCAGCTCCACAGGTGTGAACACTGAAGCTTTCTTT.